The source of this T cell receptor (beta chain) is a study of cytomegalovirus exposure and HLA in healthy donors. Study-level information: T cells numbering approximately 170 million yielded roughly 120 million unique TCR beta sequences in an earlier analysis.

The PCR contained 60 Vbeta and 13 Jbeta primers. This table comes from immunoSEQ multiplex PCR, and its TCRdb copy is limited to in-frame clones, with some not included. The sample holds about 160,000 clones. Regarding this clone: The antigen is unknown.

Findings and caveats of the study: Roughly even sequencing depth across donors was the assumption behind the presence/absence analyses. Despite most TCR sequences being rare, some public TCRs occurred in many donors. Serostatus for CMV was the only available immune exposure information.

The CDR3 runs 15 residues. In germline, CDR1 is SGHNT, CDR2 YENEEA. V lost 5 bases, J lost 3 bases, and 8 bases stayed unmatched. The chain is built from TRBV11-3 and TRBJ2-7; 9 nucleotides align to TRBD1. Sequenced input: PBMCs. This clonotype originated in a woman aged 55-70 years in good health and CMV-seronegative. CDR3 sequence (DNA): TGTGCCAGCAGCCAAACCGGGACAGGGCTCTACGAGCAGTACTTC. It translates to CASSQTGTGLYEQYF. Filled out from reference TRBV11-3 and TRBJ2-7, the complete variable domain reads EAGVVQSPRYKIIEKKQPVAFWCNPISGHNTLYWYLQNLGQGPELLIRYENEEAVDDSQLPKDRFSAERLKGVDSTLKIQPAELGDSAVYLCASSQTGTGLYEQYFGPGTRLTVT.